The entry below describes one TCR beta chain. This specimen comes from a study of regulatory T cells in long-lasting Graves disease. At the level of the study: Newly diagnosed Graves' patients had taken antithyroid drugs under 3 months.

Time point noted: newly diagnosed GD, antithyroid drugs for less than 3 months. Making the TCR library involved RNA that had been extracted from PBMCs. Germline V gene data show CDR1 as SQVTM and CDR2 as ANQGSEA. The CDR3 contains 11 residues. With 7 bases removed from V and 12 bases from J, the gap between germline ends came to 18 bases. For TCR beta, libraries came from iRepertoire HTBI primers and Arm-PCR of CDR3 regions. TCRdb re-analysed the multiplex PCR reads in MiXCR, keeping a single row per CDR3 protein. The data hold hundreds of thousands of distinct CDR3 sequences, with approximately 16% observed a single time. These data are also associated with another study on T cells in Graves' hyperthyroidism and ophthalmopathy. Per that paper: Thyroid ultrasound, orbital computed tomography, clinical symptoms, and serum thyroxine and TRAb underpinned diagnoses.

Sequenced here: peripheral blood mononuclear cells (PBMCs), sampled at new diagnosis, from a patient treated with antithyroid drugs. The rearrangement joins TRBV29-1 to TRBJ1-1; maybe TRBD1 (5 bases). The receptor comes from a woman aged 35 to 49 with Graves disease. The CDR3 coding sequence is TGCAGCGCCTCCGGGTCTCGGGGCACTTTCTTT. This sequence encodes CSASGSRGTFF. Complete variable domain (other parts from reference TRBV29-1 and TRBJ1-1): SAVISQKPSRDICQRGTSLTIQCQVDSQVTMMFWYRQQPGQSLTLIATANQGSEATYESGFVIDKFPISRPNLTFSTLTVSNMSPEDSSIYLCSASGSRGTFFGQGTRLTVV.